The clone carrying this TCR beta chain was counted at least ten times. Its antigen remains unknown. This specimen comes from a study of CD8 T cells in ankylosing spondylitis. Study-wide results and caveats: The study identified a TCR beta motif of seven or eight highly homologous variants that appeared characteristic of ankylosing spondylitis blood. Researchers reportedly found disease-linked clones significantly enriched in matched ankylosing spondylitis synovial fluid.

Looked up from germline, CDR1 is SGDLS and CDR2 is YYNGEE. The V end was cut by 3 bases, the J end by 3 bases, with 9 bases between. The CDR3 runs to 13 residues. Quantitative barcoded 5'-RACE was used to prepare TCR beta libraries. TCRdb independently ran MiXCR on the 5' RACE reads; one entry per CDR3 protein. This repertoire shows 10,000 or so distinct CDR3 sequences, under 6.5% found once; its top ten account for roughly 37%. Sequencing was done on a sample of blood, either unsorted or a sorted T cell fraction (not recorded which). This TCR derives from a female donor with ankylosing spondylitis or in good health (not recorded which). The V and J genes are TRBV9 and TRBJ1-1; D not resolved. DNA of the CDR3: TGTGCCAGCAGCGACTCCGGGGACACTGAAGCTTTCTTT. Protein product: CASSDSGDTEAFF.